This TCR beta chain was captured in a study of T-cell memory formation after mild COVID-19. Across the study: Across donors, TCR clusters were largely donor specific.

Whole-study findings and limits: Day 15 to 85 contracting clones showed balanced CD4/CD8; later expanders leaned CD4+. SARS-CoV-2 specificity of second-wave clones peaking day 37 was unconfirmed.

Constant-segment primers were used for 5'RACE, and the resulting TCR alpha and TCR beta cDNA libraries carried sample barcodes and UMIs. From the 5' RACE reads, TCRdb called clonotypes with MiXCR, one entry per CDR3 protein. The data show 450,000 or so distinct CDR3 sequences, 20% to 25% seen once. Concerning this clonotype itself: Its target is unknown.

Trimming pared 3 bases from V and 2 bases from J, leaving 11 bases between. This CDR3 region has 14 residues. Germline V CDR1 and CDR2: SGHRS, YFSETQ. Source material: PBMCs or a T cell subset sorted from them (not recorded which). This sequence joins TRBV5-1 and TRBJ1-2; D is uncertain. The TCR sequence derives from an adult woman who had mild COVID-19 (a few samples of this study predate the infection). Cell type and time point are not known. The CDR3 region has the DNA TGCGCCAGCAGCTCCATTACAGCGAACTATGGCTACACCTTC. This codes for CASSSITANYGYTF.